This T cell receptor (beta chain) was found in a study of blood T cell repertoires in COVID-19. In the study overall: Acute-phase and convalescent COVID-19 samples originated in the United States, Italy and Spain. T cells, B-cell-depleted T cells, or PBMCs provided the cDNA or gDNA that served as material.

As processed by the authors: From reference gene primer amplification, estimates of nucleated cell counts were derived. This table comes from immunoSEQ multiplex PCR, and its TCRdb copy is limited to in-frame clones, with some not included. V, J and clone size reflect that table, while D and trimming were determined from the DNA. The sample has under 350,000 clones, under 90% seen once. Germline CDR1 reads SGHRS; CDR2 reads YFSETQ. Germline trimming cut 4 bases from V and 8 bases from J; bases unmatched to any gene: 4. This CDR3 region has 12 residues. The specimen sequenced was peripheral blood. This receptor was obtained from a man aged 50 or older with acute or convalescent COVID-19. This chain joins TRBV5-1 and TRBJ1-1; 8 nucleotides align to TRBD1. The CDR3 sequence is CASSRDRSEAFF. CDR3 coding DNA: TGCGCCAGCAGCCGGGACAGGTCAGAAGCTTTCTTT. Based on the CDR3 plus reference TRBV5-1 and TRBJ1-1, the full variable domain is KAGVTQTPRYLIKTRGQQVTLSCSPISGHRSVSWYQQTPGQGLQFLFEYFSETQRNKGNFPGRFSGRQFSNSRSEMNVSTLELGDSALYLCASSRDRSEAFFGQGTRLTVV.